Listed below are T cell receptor beta chains from one sample, sequenced in a study of OX40 agonist ivuxolimab in advanced cancers. The table came from immunoSEQ multiplex PCR; TCRdb's copy has only in-frame clones and leaves some out. Among around 15,000 clones listed, nearly 95% were seen once. Sequences were derived from CD4+ or CD8+ T cells sorted from blood, sampled in a trial of the OX40 agonist ivuxolimab. The receptors were gathered from an adult with an advanced solid tumor such as melanoma, head and neck, liver or kidney cancer. Each CDR3 is given with its conserved first and last residue. Each record gives: D gene, clone size, V gene, J gene, CDR3 length, CDR3 protein, CDR3 DNA. A D gene is named only where the DNA matches it firmly. Not all rows give a size; the values are once, few, many and, for expanded clones, a class.

D: .
size: .
V: TRBV29-1
J: TRBJ1-2
length: 12
CDR3: CSVPGIFYGYTF
DNA: TGCAGCGTTCCGGGGATATTCTATGGCTACACCTTC

D: .
size: .
V: TRBV27
J: TRBJ1-1
length: 15
CDR3: CASSLNRDVPTEAFF
DNA: TGTGCCAGCAGTTTAAACCGGGACGTACCCACTGAAGCTTTCTTT

D: TRBD2
size: few
V: TRBV7-9
J: TRBJ2-7
length: 13
CDR3: CASSGTRGPEQYF
DNA: TGTGCCAGCTCCGGGACTAGGGGTCCCGAGCAGTACTTC

D: .
size: .
V: TRBV13
J: TRBJ2-7
length: 12
CDR3: CASSPSSYEQYF
DNA: TGTGCCAGCAGCCCGAGCTCCTACGAGCAGTACTTC

D: .
size: .
V: TRBV5-6
J: TRBJ1-2
length: 13
CDR3: CASSLGGGYGYTF
DNA: TGTGCCAGCAGCCTGGGGGGGGGCTATGGCTACACCTTC

D: TRBD2
size: .
V: TRBV7-9
J: TRBJ2-1
length: 13
CDR3: CASSRVGGSEQFF
DNA: TGTGCCAGCAGCCGCGTGGGCGGGAGTGAGCAGTTCTTC

D: .
size: .
V: TRBV11-3
J: TRBJ1-1
length: 12
CDR3: CASSLSGPEAFF
DNA: TGTGCCAGCAGCTTATCAGGCCCTGAAGCTTTCTTT

D: TRBD2
size: .
V: TRBV11-3
J: TRBJ2-1
length: 16
CDR3: CASSLAGRGALNEQFF
DNA: TGTGCCAGCAGCTTAGCGGGGCGGGGGGCCCTGAATGAGCAGTTCTTC

D: TRBD2
size: .
V: TRBV27
J: TRBJ2-1
length: 18
CDR3: CASSLTPLAGGPYNEQFF
DNA: TGTGCCAGCAGTTTAACCCCCCTAGCGGGAGGGCCCTACAATGAGCAGTTCTTC

D: .
size: .
V: TRBV5-6
J: TRBJ1-2
length: 12
CDR3: CASSLGRVGYTF
DNA: TGTGCCAGCAGCTTAGGCCGGGTCGGCTACACCTTC

D: TRBD2
size: .
V: TRBV2
J: TRBJ2-1
length: 16
CDR3: CASSAPREAPGNEQFF
DNA: TGTGCCAGCAGTGCCCCCCGGGAGGCGCCCGGCAATGAGCAGTTCTTC

D: .
size: .
V: TRBV14
J: TRBJ1-1
length: 13
CDR3: CASSQLEQGEAFF
DNA: TGTGCCAGCAGCCAACTCGAGCAGGGTGAAGCTTTCTTT

D: .
size: .
V: TRBV6-5
J: TRBJ2-3
length: 13
CDR3: CASSYNGGDTQYF
DNA: TGTGCCAGCAGTTACAATGGGGGAGATACGCAGTATTTT

D: .
size: .
V: TRBV11-2
J: TRBJ2-3
length: 14
CDR3: CASSTTSGADTQYF
DNA: TGTGCCAGCAGCACTACCTCCGGGGCAGATACGCAGTATTTT

D: .
size: .
V: TRBV27
J: TRBJ2-5
length: 14
CDR3: CASSLSAYQETQYF
DNA: TGTGCCAGCAGTTTATCGGCCTACCAAGAGACCCAGTACTTC

D: .
size: .
V: TRBV6-6
J: TRBJ2-7
length: 14
CDR3: CASSYTQLIYEQYF
DNA: TGTGCCAGCAGTTACACACAGCTGATCTACGAGCAGTACTTC

D: .
size: .
V: TRBV18
J: TRBJ2-7
length: 12
CDR3: CASSPSSYEQYF
DNA: TGTGCCAGCTCACCGAGCTCCTACGAGCAGTACTTC

D: TRBD1
size: .
V: TRBV28
J: TRBJ1-5
length: 15
CDR3: CAIPDRGGGNQPQHF
DNA: TGTGCCATCCCGGACAGGGGGGGAGGCAATCAGCCCCAGCATTTT

D: TRBD1
size: .
V: TRBV11-2
J: TRBJ1-4
length: 14
CDR3: CASSRTGVREKLFF
DNA: TGTGCCAGCAGCCGGACAGGAGTTAGGGAAAAACTGTTTTTT

D: TRBD2
size: .
V: TRBV9
J: TRBJ2-1
length: 14
CDR3: CASSVPSGSDEQFF
DNA: TGTGCCAGCAGCGTACCTAGCGGGAGCGATGAGCAGTTCTTC

D: .
size: .
V: TRBV6-5
J: TRBJ2-1
length: 14
CDR3: CASSYSGVSNEQFF
DNA: TGTGCCAGCAGTTACTCCGGGGTGTCAAATGAGCAGTTCTTC

D: TRBD1
size: few
V: TRBV28
J: TRBJ2-1
length: 16
CDR3: CASSLRETGGGNEQFF
DNA: TGTGCCAGCAGTTTACGGGAGACAGGGGGCGGAAATGAGCAGTTCTTC

D: .
size: .
V: TRBV15
J: TRBJ2-2
length: 13
CDR3: CATSWGRAGELFF
DNA: TGTGCCACCAGCTGGGGTAGGGCCGGGGAGCTGTTTTTT

D: .
size: once
V: TRBV6-6
J: TRBJ1-2
length: 14
CDR3: CASSYGRPLDGYTF
DNA: TGTGCCAGCAGTTACGGACGGCCATTGGATGGCTACACCTTC

D: .
size: .
V: TRBV7-8
J: TRBJ2-7
length: 14
CDR3: CASSLELGSYEQYF
DNA: TGTGCCAGCAGCTTAGAACTGGGATCCTACGAGCAGTACTTC